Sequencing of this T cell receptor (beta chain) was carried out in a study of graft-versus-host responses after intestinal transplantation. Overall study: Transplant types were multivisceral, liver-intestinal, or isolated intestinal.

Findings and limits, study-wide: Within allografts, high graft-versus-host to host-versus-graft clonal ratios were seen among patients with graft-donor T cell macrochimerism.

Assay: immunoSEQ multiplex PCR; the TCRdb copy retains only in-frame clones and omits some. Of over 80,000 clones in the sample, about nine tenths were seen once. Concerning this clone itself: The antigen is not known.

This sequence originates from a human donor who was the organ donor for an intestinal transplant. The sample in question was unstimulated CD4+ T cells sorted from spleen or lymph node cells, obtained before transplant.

CDR3 nucleotides: TGTGCCAGTAGTATGGAACAGGGGGCCGCCGCTAGTGGCTACACCTTC. Translating it yields CASSMEQGAAASGYTF. The gene calls are TRBV19 and TRBJ1-2, with TRBD1 matching over 9 bases. Looked up from germline, CDR1 is LNHDA and CDR2 is SQIVND (reference sequence). This CDR3 has 16 amino acids. With 3 bases clipped from V and 7 bases from J, the junction kept 12 bases outside the gene matches.